One and the same sample provided the 19 T cell receptor beta chains below, sequenced in a study of T cell responses to AZD1222 COVID-19 vaccine. The table came from immunoSEQ multiplex PCR; TCRdb's copy has only in-frame clones and leaves some out. The profile shows about 53,000 clones, around 85% of them singletons. The sequencing here drew on peripheral blood, taken on day 0 of AZD1222 vaccination. The source is an adult in good health.

In its sample, this clone was seen a few times. The chain couples TRBV7-6 to TRBJ1-4, with D uncertain. The CDR3 loop spans 15 amino acids. V was trimmed by 1 base and J by 10 bases, leaving 16 bases between them. Germline lookup yields CDR1 SGHVS and CDR2 FNYEAQ. The CDR3 DNA sequence: TGTGCCAGCAGCTTAGTGAGGGCGCGCAAGGGAAAACTGTTTTTT. Its translation: CASSLVRARKGKLFF.

The sample holds one count of this clone. V gene TRBV6-6 combines with J gene TRBJ2-2; D possibly uses TRBD1 or TRBD2 (5 bases each). Trimming took off 6 bases at V and 1 base at J, with 12 bases between the two ends. The CDR3 is 15 amino acids. The germline V gene has CDR1 MNHNY and CDR2 SVGAGI (reference sequence). The CDR3 region has the DNA TGTGCCAGCAGGGTGGGACCGGGGAACACCGGGGAGCTGTTTTTT. This codes for CASRVGPGNTGELFF.

This chain uses TRBV5-1 with TRBJ2-7, with D perhaps matching TRBD1 or TRBD2 (5 bases each). V lost 4 bases to trimming and J lost 1 base, with 15 bases between them. The germline V gene has CDR1 SGHRS and CDR2 YFSETQ. The length of the CDR3 is 15 residues. The DNA of the CDR3 is TGCGCCAGCAGCGACCCCGGGACGCGGTCCTACGAGCAGTACTTC. This codes for CASSDPGTRSYEQYF.

This rearrangement joins TRBV29-1 to TRBJ2-2; TRBD2 aligns across 8 bases. CDR3 length: 14 amino acids. From germline, CDR1 is SQVTM and CDR2 ANQGSEA. V was clipped by 7 bases and J by 5 bases; unmatched bases: 9. As DNA, the CDR3 is TGCAGCGCCTCGGGACTAGTACAAACCGGGGAGCTGTTTTTT. It encodes CSASGLVQTGELFF.

This rearrangement joins TRBV5-6 to TRBJ1-6, with 7 positions matching TRBD1. CDR1 SGHDT and CDR2 YYEEEE come from the germline V gene. With V trimmed by 5 bases and J by 11 bases, 10 bases remained unmatched. There are 14 residues in the CDR3. CDR3 residues: CASRFGQAAAPLHF. The CDR3 nucleotides are TGTGCCAGCAGGTTCGGACAGGCGGCGGCACCCCTCCACTTT.

This clone was counted once. This chain connects TRBV6-5 to TRBJ2-1; D gene uncertain. Germline V gene sequence: CDR1 MNHEY, CDR2 SVGAGI. The CDR3 runs 12 residues. Trimming stripped 2 bases from V and 10 bases from J, with 9 bases between. CDR3 bases: TGTGCCAGCAGTTACGTGGTGGGGGAGCAGTTCTTC. Protein: CASSYVVGEQFF.

This chain connects TRBV6-5 to TRBJ1-2, with a possible D match to TRBD1 (6 bases). Per the germline V gene, CDR1 is MNHEY and CDR2 is SVGAGI. This CDR3 region has 12 residues. V dropped 4 bases and J dropped 6 bases, with 9 bases sitting between them. CDR3 sequence reads: CASSSYRDGYTF. The CDR3 DNA reads as TGTGCCAGCAGTTCCTACAGGGATGGCTACACCTTC.

V is TRBV7-9 and J is TRBJ1-2; no definite D call. Trimming removed 3 bases at V and 4 bases at J, with 6 bases between. The length of the CDR3 is 12 residues. In germline, CDR1 is SEHNR, CDR2 FQNEAQ (reference sequence). In DNA form, the CDR3 reads TGTGCCAGCAGCTTCTCAGCCTATGGCTACACCTTC. It is translated as CASSFSAYGYTF.

The chain has TRBV7-9 and TRBJ1-3; a possible D gene is TRBD1 (5 bases). V was cut by 4 bases and J by 0 bases, with 13 bases left in between. The CDR3 has 16 amino acids. Germline V lookup: CDR1 SEHNR, CDR2 FQNEAQ (reference sequence). Here the CDR3 DNA reads TGTGCCAGCAGCTCGGGGACGGGGGTCTCTGGAAACACCATATATTTT. This translates into CASSSGTGVSGNTIYF.

The rearrangement joins TRBV27 to TRBJ2-6; no reliable D call. The germline V and J ends were trimmed by 3 bases and 2 bases, with 5 bases remaining between them. The CDR3 has 14 amino acids. CDR1 is MNHEY, CDR2 SMNVEV, per germline (reference sequence). CDR3 nucleotides: TGTGCCAGCAGTTTTTTCACTGGGGCCAACGTCCTGACTTTC. Protein: CASSFFTGANVLTF.

This clone showed up just a few times. The chain recombines TRBV9 with TRBJ2-1; 8 bases are a match to TRBD2. Germline V CDR1 and CDR2: SGDLS, YYNGEE. The CDR3 has 18 amino acids. With V trimmed by 0 bases and J by 1 base, 9 bases remained unmatched. CDR3 in DNA: TGTGCCAGCAGCGTAGACCACCCCGGGACTAGGTCCTACAATGAGCAGTTCTTC. Translation: CASSVDHPGTRSYNEQFF. Combining the CDR3 with reference TRBV9 and TRBJ2-1 gives the whole variable domain DSGVTQTPKHLITATGQRVTLRCSPRSGDLSVYWYQQSLDQGLQFLIQYYNGEERAKGNILERFSAQQFPDLHSELNLSSLELGDSALYFCASSVDHPGTRSYNEQFFGPGTRLTVL.

The rearrangement links TRBV2 to TRBJ2-1; TRBD2 matches at 8 bases. CDR3 length: 14 residues. The germline gives CDR1 SNHLY, CDR2 FYNNEI. V trimming: 10 bases; J trimming: 9 bases; junction bases outside the gene matches: 14. CDR3 sequence: CATLPSGSRGEQFF. The CDR3 coding sequence is TGTGCCACCCTCCCCAGCGGGAGTAGGGGTGAGCAGTTCTTC.

The chain uses TRBV7-2 and TRBJ2-7, with a tentative D call TRBD2 (6 bases). This CDR3 comprises 13 residues. Germline V lookup: CDR1 SGHTA, CDR2 FQGNSA. The germline V and J ends were trimmed by 1 base and 4 bases, with 8 bases remaining between them. CDR3 coding DNA: TGTGCCAGCAGCTTAGGAGGGAGGTACGAGCAGTACTTC. Translating gives CASSLGGRYEQYF.

V gene TRBV28 combines with J gene TRBJ2-7; D may be TRBD2 (5 bases). Trimming shortened V by 1 base and J by 0 bases, and 10 bases separated the two germline ends. CDR1 is MDHEN and CDR2 is SYDVKM in the germline V gene. CDR3 length: 15 residues. The CDR3 loop is CASSLSPTSSYEQYF. CDR3 coding DNA: TGTGCCAGCAGTTTATCTCCTACTAGCTCCTACGAGCAGTACTTC. The variable domain in full, completed from reference TRBV28 and TRBJ2-7, reads DVKVTQSSRYLVKRTGEKVFLECVQDMDHENMFWYRQDPGLGLRLIYFSYDVKMKEKGDIPEGYSVSREKKERFSLILESASTNQTSMYLCASSLSPTSSYEQYFGPGTRLTVT.

The chain joins TRBV11-2 to TRBJ1-5; tentative D call: TRBD1 (5 bases). This CDR3 contains 17 residues. Trimming shortened V by 2 bases and J by 2 bases, and 16 bases separated the two germline ends. Germline assignment: CDR1 SGHAT and CDR2 FQNNGV. In DNA, the CDR3 is TGTGCCAGCAGCTTATACCGAGAAAGGGGCGGCAATCAGCCCCAGCATTTT. Amino acid sequence: CASSLYRERGGNQPQHF. Drawing the rest from reference TRBV11-2 and TRBJ1-5, the complete variable domain is EAGVAQSPRYKIIEKRQSVAFWCNPISGHATLYWYQQILGQGPKLLIQFQNNGVVDDSQLPKDRFSAERLKGVDSTLKIQPAKLEDSAVYLCASSLYRERGGNQPQHFGDGTRLSIL.

The chain joins TRBV30 to TRBJ1-3, with 12 nucleotides matching TRBD1. Germline CDR1 is GTSNPN and CDR2 is SVGIG (reference sequence). This CDR3 contains 16 residues. With V trimmed by 2 bases and J by 1 base, 3 bases remained unmatched. The CDR3 DNA reads as TGTGCCTGGAGTAAGGGACAGGGGGCTTCTGGAAACACCATATATTTT. It encodes CAWSKGQGASGNTIYF.

CDR3: CASQLAGGPGEQFF. The CDR3 DNA reads as TGTGCCAGCCAGCTAGCGGGAGGGCCGGGTGAGCAGTTCTTC. V gene TRBV7-9 combines with J gene TRBJ2-1, with 12 bases lining up with TRBD2. V lost 8 bases and J lost 9; bases outside the gene matches: 8. The CDR3 consists of 14 residues. Germline lookup yields CDR1 SEHNR and CDR2 FQNEAQ (reference sequence).

The rearrangement links TRBV2 to TRBJ2-7; D is undetermined. The length of the CDR3 is 12 residues. Germline CDR1 SNHLY, CDR2 FYNNEI. The ends were cut back, 8 bases at V and 0 bases at J, with 8 bases in the middle. The CDR3 loop reads CASHRLSYEQYF. The CDR3 DNA reads TGTGCCAGCCACAGACTCTCCTACGAGCAGTACTTC.

The chain joins TRBV5-1 to TRBJ1-1; the D gene is possibly TRBD1 (5 bases). Germline values: CDR1 SGHRS, CDR2 YFSETQ. Trimming stripped 2 bases from V and 4 bases from J, with 9 bases between. This CDR3 has 13 residues. CDR3 amino acids: CASSFQGSTEAFF. CDR3 bases: TGCGCCAGCAGCTTTCAGGGATCCACTGAAGCTTTCTTT.